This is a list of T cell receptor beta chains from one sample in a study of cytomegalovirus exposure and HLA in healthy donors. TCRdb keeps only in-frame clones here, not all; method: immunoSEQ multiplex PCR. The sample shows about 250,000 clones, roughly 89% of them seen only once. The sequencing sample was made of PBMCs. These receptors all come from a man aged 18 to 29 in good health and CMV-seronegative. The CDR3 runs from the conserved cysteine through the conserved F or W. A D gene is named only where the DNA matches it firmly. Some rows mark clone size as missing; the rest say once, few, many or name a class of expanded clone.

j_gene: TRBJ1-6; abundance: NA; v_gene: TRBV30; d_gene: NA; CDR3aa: CALDSAYNSPLHF; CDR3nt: TGTGCACTTGACAGTGCCTATAATTCACCCCTCCACTTT
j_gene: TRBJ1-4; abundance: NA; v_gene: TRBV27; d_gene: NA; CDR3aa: CASSFWTGDNEKLFF; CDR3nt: TGTGCCAGCAGTTTTTGGACGGGAGACAATGAAAAACTGTTTTTT
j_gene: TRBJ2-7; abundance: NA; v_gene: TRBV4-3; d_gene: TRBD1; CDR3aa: CASRRTTGAYEQYF; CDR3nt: TGCGCCAGCAGACGAACTACAGGGGCCTACGAGCAGTACTTC
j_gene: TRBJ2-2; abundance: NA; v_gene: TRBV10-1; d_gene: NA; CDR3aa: CASSVKRNTGELFF; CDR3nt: TGCGCCAGCAGTGTGAAGAGGAACACCGGGGAGCTGTTTTTT
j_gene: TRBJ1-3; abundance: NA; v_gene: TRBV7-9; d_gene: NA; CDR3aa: CASSPSRAGYSGNTIYF; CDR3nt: TGTGCCAGCAGCCCCTCCCGGGCAGGGTACTCTGGAAACACCATATATTTT
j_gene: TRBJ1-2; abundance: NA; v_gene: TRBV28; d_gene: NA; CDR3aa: CASNIGGENYGYTF; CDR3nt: TGTGCCAGCAATATAGGGGGGGAAAACTATGGCTACACCTTC
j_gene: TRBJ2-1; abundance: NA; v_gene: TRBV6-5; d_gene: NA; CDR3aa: CASSPRGSNDEQFF; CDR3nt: TGTGCCAGCAGTCCTAGGGGGTCGAACGATGAGCAGTTCTTC
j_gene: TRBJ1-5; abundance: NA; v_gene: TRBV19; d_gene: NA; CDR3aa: CASSSAGFGQPQHF; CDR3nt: TGTGCCAGTAGTAGCGCAGGGTTTGGACAGCCCCAGCATTTT
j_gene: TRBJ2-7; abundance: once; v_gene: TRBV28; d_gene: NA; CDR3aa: CASLETRRAYEQYF; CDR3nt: TGTGCCAGCCTCGAAACCAGACGGGCCTACGAGCAGTACTTC
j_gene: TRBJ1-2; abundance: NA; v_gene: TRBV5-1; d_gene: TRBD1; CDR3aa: CASSLNLGTGGGIVSGYTF; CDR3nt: TGCGCCAGCAGCTTGAATCTGGGGACAGGGGGCGGTATCGTCTCTGGCTACACCTTC
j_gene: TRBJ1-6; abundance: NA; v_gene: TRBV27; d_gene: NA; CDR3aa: CASTGGYNSPLHF; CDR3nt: TGTGCCAGCACGGGGGGGTATAATTCACCCCTCCACTTT
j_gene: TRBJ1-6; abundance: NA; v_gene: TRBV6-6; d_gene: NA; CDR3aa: CARFRQFYNSPLHF; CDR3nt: TGTGCCAGGTTTCGACAGTTTTATAATTCACCCCTCCACTTT
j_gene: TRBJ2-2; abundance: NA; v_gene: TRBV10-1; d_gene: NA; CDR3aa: CASSDGTANTGELFF; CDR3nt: TGCGCCAGCAGTGATGGAACAGCGAACACCGGGGAGCTGTTTTTT
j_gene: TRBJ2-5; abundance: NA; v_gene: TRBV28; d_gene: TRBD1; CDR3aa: CASSQTGEETQYF; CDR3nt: TGTGCCAGCAGCCAGACAGGGGAAGAGACCCAGTACTTC
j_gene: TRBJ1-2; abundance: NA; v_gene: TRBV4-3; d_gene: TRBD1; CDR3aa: CASSPQTGTGYGYTF; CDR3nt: TGCGCCAGCAGCCCTCAGACAGGGACGGGATATGGCTACACCTTC
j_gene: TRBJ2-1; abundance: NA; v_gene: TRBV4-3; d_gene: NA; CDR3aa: CASSQDRLEYNEQFF; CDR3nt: TGCGCCAGCAGCCAAGATAGACTCGAGTACAATGAGCAGTTCTTC
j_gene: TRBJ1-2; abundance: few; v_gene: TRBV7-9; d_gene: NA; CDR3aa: CASSFSPSTAGYTF; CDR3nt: TGTGCCAGCAGCTTTTCGCCGAGTACTGCTGGCTACACCTTC
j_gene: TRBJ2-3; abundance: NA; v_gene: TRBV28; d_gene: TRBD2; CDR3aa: CASKAGGPADTQYF; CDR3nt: TGTGCCAGCAAAGCGGGGGGGCCGGCAGATACGCAGTATTTT